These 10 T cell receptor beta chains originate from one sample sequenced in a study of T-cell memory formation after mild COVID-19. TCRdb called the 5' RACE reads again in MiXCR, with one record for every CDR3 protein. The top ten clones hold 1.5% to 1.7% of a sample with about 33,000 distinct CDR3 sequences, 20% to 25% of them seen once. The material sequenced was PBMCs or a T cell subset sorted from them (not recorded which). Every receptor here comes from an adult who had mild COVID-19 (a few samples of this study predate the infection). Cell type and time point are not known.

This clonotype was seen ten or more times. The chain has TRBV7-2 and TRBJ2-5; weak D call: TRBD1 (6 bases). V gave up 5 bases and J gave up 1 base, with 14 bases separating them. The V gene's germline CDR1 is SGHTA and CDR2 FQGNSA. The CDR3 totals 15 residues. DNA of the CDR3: TGTGCCAGCAGCACCCGGACAGCTCCCCAAGAGACCCAGTACTTC. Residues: CASSTRTAPQETQYF.

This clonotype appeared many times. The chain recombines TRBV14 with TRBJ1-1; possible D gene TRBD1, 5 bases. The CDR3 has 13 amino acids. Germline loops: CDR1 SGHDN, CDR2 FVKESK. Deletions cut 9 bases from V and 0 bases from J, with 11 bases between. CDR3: CASARALNTEAFF. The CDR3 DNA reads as TGTGCCAGTGCCAGGGCCCTGAACACTGAAGCTTTCTTT.

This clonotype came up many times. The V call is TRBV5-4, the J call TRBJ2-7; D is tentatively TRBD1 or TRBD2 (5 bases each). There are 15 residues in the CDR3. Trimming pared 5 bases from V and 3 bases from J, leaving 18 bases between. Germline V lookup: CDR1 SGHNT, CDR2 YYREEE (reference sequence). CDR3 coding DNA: TGTGCCAGCAGACGTGAGGGGAAGGGGAGCTACGAGCAGTACTTC. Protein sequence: CASRREGKGSYEQYF.

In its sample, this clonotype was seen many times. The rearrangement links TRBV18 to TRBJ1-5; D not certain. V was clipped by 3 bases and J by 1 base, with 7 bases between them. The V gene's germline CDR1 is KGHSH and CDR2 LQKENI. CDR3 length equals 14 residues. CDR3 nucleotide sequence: TGTGCCAGCTCACCGTACGACAGCAATCAGCCCCAGCATTTT. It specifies CASSPYDSNQPQHF. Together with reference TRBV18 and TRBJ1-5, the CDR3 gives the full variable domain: NAGVMQNPRHLVRRRGQEARLRCSPMKGHSHVYWYRQLPEEGLKFMVYLQKENIIDESGMPKERFSAEFPKEGPSILRIQQVVRGDSAAYFCASSPYDSNQPQHFGDGTRLSIL.

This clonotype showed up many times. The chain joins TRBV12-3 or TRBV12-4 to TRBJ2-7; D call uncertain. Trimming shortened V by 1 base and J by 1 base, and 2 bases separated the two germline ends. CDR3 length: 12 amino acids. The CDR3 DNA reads TGTGCCAGCAGTTTAGGATCCTACGAGCAGTACTTC. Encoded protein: CASSLGSYEQYF.

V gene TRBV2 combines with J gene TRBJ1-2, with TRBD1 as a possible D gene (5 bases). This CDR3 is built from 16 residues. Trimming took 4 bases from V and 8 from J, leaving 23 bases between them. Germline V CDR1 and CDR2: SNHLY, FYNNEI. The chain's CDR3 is CASSGAGRGIMAGYTF. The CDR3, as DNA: TGTGCCAGCAGTGGGGCTGGCCGGGGCATAATGGCCGGCTACACCTTC. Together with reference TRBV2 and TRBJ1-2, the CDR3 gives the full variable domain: EPEVTQTPSHQVTQMGQEVILRCVPISNHLYFYWYRQILGQKVEFLVSFYNNEISEKSEIFDDQFSVERPDGSNFTLKIRSTKLEDSAMYFCASSGAGRGIMAGYTFGSGTRLTVV.

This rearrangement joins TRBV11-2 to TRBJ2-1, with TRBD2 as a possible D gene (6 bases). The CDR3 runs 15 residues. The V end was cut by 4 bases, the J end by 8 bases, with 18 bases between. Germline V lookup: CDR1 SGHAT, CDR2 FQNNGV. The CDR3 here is CASSSPGRERDEQFF. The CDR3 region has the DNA TGTGCCAGCAGCTCCCCGGGCCGGGAGCGCGATGAGCAGTTCTTC. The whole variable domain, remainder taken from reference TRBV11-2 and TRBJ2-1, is EAGVAQSPRYKIIEKRQSVAFWCNPISGHATLYWYQQILGQGPKLLIQFQNNGVVDDSQLPKDRFSAERLKGVDSTLKIQPAKLEDSAVYLCASSSPGRERDEQFFGPGTRLTVL.

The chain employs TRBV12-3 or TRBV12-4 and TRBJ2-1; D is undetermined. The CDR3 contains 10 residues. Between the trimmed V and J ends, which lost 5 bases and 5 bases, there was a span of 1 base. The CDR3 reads CASSNNEQFF. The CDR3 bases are TGTGCCAGCAGTAACAATGAGCAGTTCTTC.

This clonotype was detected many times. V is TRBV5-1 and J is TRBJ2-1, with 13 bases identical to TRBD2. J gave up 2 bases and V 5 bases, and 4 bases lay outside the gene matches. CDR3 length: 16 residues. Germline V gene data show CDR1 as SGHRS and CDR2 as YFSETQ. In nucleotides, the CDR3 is TGCGCCAGCAGACCGACTAGCGGGAGGACCTACAATGAGCAGTTCTTC. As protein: CASRPTSGRTYNEQFF.

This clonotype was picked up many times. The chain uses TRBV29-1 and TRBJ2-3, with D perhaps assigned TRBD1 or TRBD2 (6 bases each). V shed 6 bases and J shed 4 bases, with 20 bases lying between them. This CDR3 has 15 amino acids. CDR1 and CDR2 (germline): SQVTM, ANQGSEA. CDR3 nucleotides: TGCAGCGTCGCCTCGGGGGCGCGGATGTCAGATACGCAGTATTTT. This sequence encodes CSVASGARMSDTQYF.